Listed below are T cell receptor beta chains from one sample, sequenced in a study of Tregs in tolerant kidney transplant recipients. The table came from immunoSEQ multiplex PCR; TCRdb's copy has only in-frame clones and leaves some out. The sample has some 70,000 clones, approximately 91% seen once. This specimen was CD4+ T cells from blood, taken before the transplant. The receptors derive from a human donor who received a combined kidney and bone marrow transplant. Both conserved end residues are part of each CDR3. Fields, in order: CDR3 length, V gene, D gene, J gene, clone size, CDR3 DNA, CDR3 protein. The D gene is left open where the match is weak. Only part of the rows carry a size: once, few, many, or a class if the clone is expanded.

>20|TRBV7-6|TRBD2|TRBJ2-7|-
TGTGCCAGCAGCTTAAGGTGGAGGGGGTTGTCTAGCGGGAGCTCCTACGAGCAGTACTTC
CASSLRWRGLSSGSSYEQYF
>14|TRBV5-4|TRBD2|TRBJ2-7|-
TGTGCCAGCAGCCCGGGGACTACTTCCTACGAGCAGTACTTC
CASSPGTTSYEQYF
>13|TRBV27|-|TRBJ2-5|-
TGTGCCAGCAGTTTAACAGCTGAAGAGACCCAGTACTTC
CASSLTAEETQYF
>16|TRBV19|TRBD2|TRBJ2-7|-
TGTGCCAGTAGTCCGGATAGCGGGAGGTTCTCCTACGAGCAGTACTTC
CASSPDSGRFSYEQYF
>15|TRBV28|TRBD1|TRBJ2-2|once
TGTGCCAGCAGTTTCGGGGACAGGAACACCGGGGAGCTGTTTTTT
CASSFGDRNTGELFF
>12|TRBV18|-|TRBJ2-7|-
TGTGCCAGCTCATCCCCCGCCTACGAGCAGTACTTC
CASSSPAYEQYF
>15|TRBV5-4|-|TRBJ2-1|-
TGTGCCAGCAGCTTAAGCCAGCGGCTATACAATGAGCAGTTCTTC
CASSLSQRLYNEQFF
>16|TRBV7-3|TRBD2|TRBJ2-3|-
TGTGCCAGCAGTCATGTGACTAGCGGGAACACAGATACGCAGTATTTT
CASSHVTSGNTDTQYF
>14|TRBV10-2|-|TRBJ2-1|-
TGCGCCAGCAGGCCGGGGTTAAATTACAATGAGCAGTTCTTC
CASRPGLNYNEQFF
>17|TRBV18|TRBD1|TRBJ1-1|-
TGTGCCAGCTCACCACTACGGACAGGATCGTTTCACCTTGAAGCTTTCTTT
CASSPLRTGSFHLEAFF
>13|TRBV2|-|TRBJ2-7|-
TGTGCCAGCAGTCTACAACTAATCGGCGAGCAGTACTTC
CASSLQLIGEQYF
>20|TRBV10-3|-|TRBJ2-1|once
TGTGCCATCAGTGACCCACTAGCAGCCCCCTCGGTCGGCTCCTACAATGAGCAGTTCTTC
CAISDPLAAPSVGSYNEQFF
>16|TRBV5-5|TRBD1|TRBJ2-7|-
TGTGCCAGCAGCCCCCGGTGGACAGGGACCCCCTACGAGCAGTACTTC
CASSPRWTGTPYEQYF
>15|TRBV9|TRBD1|TRBJ2-7|-
TGTGCCAGCAGCGTAACAGGCGGACAGGTCTACGAGCAGTACTTC
CASSVTGGQVYEQYF
>14|TRBV9|-|TRBJ2-3|-
TGTGCCAGCAGCGTCGCTACTTTACAGGGCCCACAGTATTTT
CASSVATLQGPQYF
>16|TRBV14|TRBD1|TRBJ1-4|-
TGTGCCAGCAGCCAAGGAAGCAGGGGGCGCGGTGAAAAACTGTTTTTT
CASSQGSRGRGEKLFF
>13|TRBV6-6|-|TRBJ2-5|few
TGTGCCAGCAGTCCCGGACAGCAAGAGACCCAGTACTTC
CASSPGQQETQYF
>15|TRBV27|TRBD2|TRBJ2-1|-
TGTGCCAGCAGTTTAATTAGCGGGAGGGGAGGTGAGCAGTTCTTC
CASSLISGRGGEQFF
>17|TRBV10-2|-|TRBJ2-1|-
TGCGCCAGCAGTGAGTCCGTATATAGCGGAGCCTACAATGAGCAGTTCTTC
CASSESVYSGAYNEQFF
>15|TRBV19|TRBD2|TRBJ2-2|-
TGTGCCAGTAGTATAGCGGGAGGTATTACCGGGGAGCTGTTTTTT
CASSIAGGITGELFF
>14|TRBV30|-|TRBJ1-3|-
TGTGCCTGGATGGGGACTTACTCTGGAAACACCATATATTTT
CAWMGTYSGNTIYF
>14|TRBV5-1|-|TRBJ1-1|-
TGCGCCAGCAGCTTGGACAGGGTCAACACTGAAGCTTTCTTT
CASSLDRVNTEAFF
>15|TRBV28|TRBD1|TRBJ1-2|-
TGTGCCAGCCGCCGGGGACAGGCCCTAGGTGGTGGCTACACCTTC
CASRRGQALGGGYTF
>16|TRBV7-9|TRBD2|TRBJ2-2|-
TGTGCCAGCAGCCCAGCGGGGGCAGCGAACACCGGGGAGCTGTTTTTT
CASSPAGAANTGELFF
>15|TRBV11-2|TRBD1|TRBJ2-5|-
TGTGCCAGCAGCCCGGGACAGGGGGCGCTTGAGACCCAGTACTTC
CASSPGQGALETQYF
>14|TRBV27|-|TRBJ2-2|-
TGTGCCAGCAAGGTCAGGGGCTCCACCGGGGAGCTGTTTTTT
CASKVRGSTGELFF
>15|TRBV6-6|TRBD2|TRBJ2-7|-
TGTGCCAGCAGGCCCTCTAGCGGGCCCTCCTACGAGCAGTACTTC
CASRPSSGPSYEQYF
>16|TRBV18|TRBD2|TRBJ2-7|-
TGTGCCAGCTCCCGAGGGCTAGCGGGAGAGTCCTACGAGCAGTACTTC
CASSRGLAGESYEQYF
>13|TRBV9|-|TRBJ2-1|-
TGTGCCAGCAGCGCTCCGGTCTCGAATGAGCAGTTCTTC
CASSAPVSNEQFF
>16|TRBV11-3|TRBD2|TRBJ2-3|-
TGTGCCAGCAGCCTCGGACTAGCGGGAGTTTCAGATACGCAGTATTTT
CASSLGLAGVSDTQYF
>16|TRBV5-6|TRBD1|TRBJ1-4|-
TGTGCCAGCAGCTTGAACGGACAGGGGTTCGATGAAAAACTGTTTTTT
CASSLNGQGFDEKLFF
>16|TRBV28|TRBD1|TRBJ1-2|-
TGTGCCAGCAGTTTGCCCTTCCAGGGGGAGAACTATGGCTACACCTTC
CASSLPFQGENYGYTF
>19|TRBV14|TRBD1|TRBJ2-1|once
TGTGCCAGCAGCCAAGAGGTGACAGGGCGACTAAGCTCCTACAATGAGCAGTTCTTC
CASSQEVTGRLSSYNEQFF
>13|TRBV6-6|-|TRBJ1-5|-
TGTGCCAGCAGCCCAGGACAGTGGCAGCCCCAGCATTTT
CASSPGQWQPQHF
>14|TRBV7-9|-|TRBJ2-7|-
TGTGCCAGCAGCTCTTCCGGGATCGCCTACGAGCAGTACTTC
CASSSSGIAYEQYF
>17|TRBV2|-|TRBJ1-6|-
TGTGCCAGCAGGGACCACCCGTGGACAGACTCTAATTCACCCCTCCACTTT
CASRDHPWTDSNSPLHF
>15|TRBV30|TRBD1|TRBJ2-1|-
TGTGCCTGGGGTCGGGCCGGGACAGGCTACAATGAGCAGTTCTTC
CAWGRAGTGYNEQFF
>14|TRBV5-1|-|TRBJ1-2|-
TGCGCCAGCAGCTTGCTCGGACAGAACTATGGCTACACCTTC
CASSLLGQNYGYTF
>16|TRBV5-1|-|TRBJ1-4|-
TGCGCCAGCAGCTTGGAAGTTGCAGGTAGGGGTGAAAAACTGTTTTTT
CASSLEVAGRGEKLFF
>15|TRBV10-2|TRBD2|TRBJ2-1|-
TGCGCCAGCAGTGATGTGGGGGGGATTTACAATGAGCAGTTCTTC
CASSDVGGIYNEQFF
>15|TRBV27|-|TRBJ2-2|-
TGTGCCAGCAGTTGGGGGCTGGCGAACACCGGGGAGCTGTTTTTT
CASSWGLANTGELFF
>13|TRBV18|TRBD1|TRBJ1-2|-
TGTGCCAGCTCACCGCGGACAGGGGAAGGCTACACCTTC
CASSPRTGEGYTF
>13|TRBV6-1|-|TRBJ1-5|-
TGTGCCAGCAGTGCCAGGGACAATCAGCCCCAGCATTTT
CASSARDNQPQHF
>15|TRBV11-2|TRBD1|TRBJ2-2|-
TGTGCCAGCAGCGAACAGGGGGCTGTCACCGGGGAGCTGTTTTTT
CASSEQGAVTGELFF
>16|TRBV27|TRBD2|TRBJ2-1|-
TGTGCCAGCAGTATATCCTCCGGACTAGCGCACAATGAGCAGTTCTTC
CASSISSGLAHNEQFF
>14|TRBV29-1|-|TRBJ2-1|-
TGCAGCGTTGATCAGGGGGGCTCCTACAATGAGCAGTTCTTC
CSVDQGGSYNEQFF
>14|TRBV7-2|-|TRBJ2-7|-
TGTGCCAGCAGCTTTGGGAGGAGCTCCTACGAGCAGTACTTC
CASSFGRSSYEQYF
>13|TRBV28|-|TRBJ1-2|once
TGTGCCAGCAGTTTAAAGAGCAACTATGGCTACACCTTC
CASSLKSNYGYTF
>13|TRBV5-1|TRBD2|TRBJ2-5|-
TGCGCCAGCAGCTTCCGCGGGAGAGAGACCCAGTACTTC
CASSFRGRETQYF
>14|TRBV30|-|TRBJ1-2|-
TGTGCCTGGAGGTTCGGAGGGAACGGGTACGGCTACACCTTC
CAWRFGGNGYGYTF
>18|TRBV7-9|TRBD1|TRBJ1-1|-
TGTGCCAGCACCATTAGCCCCCGCCGGGACAGCATGAACACTGAAGCTTTCTTT
CASTISPRRDSMNTEAFF
>14|TRBV5-1|TRBD2|TRBJ2-7|-
TGCGCCAGCAGCCCGACTAGCAACTCCTACGAGCAGTACTTC
CASSPTSNSYEQYF
>16|TRBV30|TRBD2|TRBJ2-7|-
TGTGCCTGGAGTTGGGGAGGGAGGGCCAACTCCTACGAGCAGTACTTC
CAWSWGGRANSYEQYF
>15|TRBV6-1|TRBD1|TRBJ1-4|-
TGTGCCAGCAAAAACCAAGGAACAGGGGTTGAAAAACTGTTTTTT
CASKNQGTGVEKLFF
>10|TRBV20-1|-|TRBJ2-1|few
TGCAGTGCTACCAACAATGAGCAGTTCTTC
CSATNNEQFF